This is a list of T cell receptor beta chains from one sample in a study of blood T cell repertoires in COVID-19. Generated by immunoSEQ multiplex PCR, the TCRdb table keeps only in-frame clones and is missing some. The table has 200,000 to 250,000 clones, 84% seen once. The sequencing sample was made of peripheral blood. Every receptor here comes from a young man with active or convalescent COVID-19. Both conserved end residues are part of each CDR3. The D gene is left open where the match is weak. Size is omitted from some rows. Given values are once, few, many or a class for expanded clones.

d_gene	abundance	v_gene	len	j_gene	CDR3aa	CDR3nt
TRBD1	.	TRBV5-1	13	TRBJ2-1	CASSEDRGNEQFF	TGCGCCAGCAGCGAAGACAGGGGAAATGAGCAGTTCTTC
TRBD2	.	TRBV6-2/TRBV6-3	15	TRBJ2-7	CASSYGLAGVYEQYF	TGTGCCAGCAGTTACGGCCTAGCGGGAGTCTACGAGCAGTACTTC
.	.	TRBV6-5	12	TRBJ1-2	CASRSGAVSYTF	TGTGCCAGCAGGTCCGGAGCCGTAAGCTACACCTTC
TRBD1	.	TRBV10-1	12	TRBJ2-3	CASGQGPDTQYF	TGCGCCAGCGGACAGGGTCCAGATACGCAGTATTTT
TRBD2	.	TRBV4-3	16	TRBJ2-1	CASSQDGRGSYNEQFF	TGCGCCAGCAGCCAAGATGGGAGGGGTTCCTACAATGAGCAGTTCTTC
.	.	TRBV9	14	TRBJ2-3	CASSVEGDTDTQYF	TGTGCCAGCAGCGTAGAGGGGGACACAGATACGCAGTATTTT
TRBD2	.	TRBV28	19	TRBJ2-6	CASRPPRGVRTAGANVLTF	TGTGCCAGCAGACCTCCCCGGGGGGTACGGACCGCTGGGGCCAACGTCCTGACTTTC
TRBD2	.	TRBV4-1	15	TRBJ2-7	CASSQPTSGRYEQYF	TGCGCCAGCAGCCAACCCACTAGCGGACGATACGAGCAGTACTTC
TRBD2	.	TRBV4-3	13	TRBJ2-4	CASSQDGGNIQYF	TGCGCCAGCAGCCAAGACGGGGGGAACATTCAGTACTTC
.	once	TRBV5-4	15	TRBJ2-1	CASSLGQMTVNEQFF	TGTGCCAGCAGCCTCGGGCAGATGACAGTAAATGAGCAGTTCTTC
.	.	TRBV29-1	12	TRBJ2-1	CSVEVAVDEQFF	TGCAGCGTTGAAGTAGCGGTGGATGAGCAGTTCTTC
.	.	TRBV6-4	13	TRBJ2-3	CASSSDTLDTQYF	TGTGCCAGCAGTTCCGACACTCTTGATACGCAGTATTTT
.	.	TRBV4-1	16	TRBJ1-6	CPPSPLGGSYNSPLHF	TGCCCCCCCAGCCCCCTGGGGGGCTCCTATAATTCACCCCTCCACTTT
TRBD2	.	TRBV28	15	TRBJ2-3	CASSGGRGRTDTQYF	TGTGCCAGCAGTGGGGGGAGGGGACGCACAGATACGCAGTATTTT
.	.	TRBV11-1	16	TRBJ1-2	CASSPAPGLQGYGYTF	TGTGCCAGCAGCCCTGCCCCTGGACTCCAAGGATATGGCTACACCTTC
TRBD1	.	TRBV7-9	16	TRBJ1-2	CASSSGDRGSFWGYTF	TGTGCCAGCAGCTCCGGGGACAGGGGCTCTTTTTGGGGCTACACCTTC
TRBD1	.	TRBV5-1	13	TRBJ1-1	CASSVRTGVETFF	TGCGCCAGCAGCGTACGGACAGGGGTTGAGACTTTCTTT
.	.	TRBV19	16	TRBJ1-6	CASTLSPGLYNSPLHF	TGTGCCAGTACATTGAGTCCGGGACTATATAATTCACCCCTCCACTTT
TRBD2	few	TRBV11-2	13	TRBJ2-5	CASRLAAQETQYF	TGTGCCAGCAGACTAGCGGCCCAAGAGACCCAGTACTTC
TRBD2	.	TRBV7-2	16	TRBJ2-7	CASSPLPGLAGGKQYF	TGTGCCAGCAGCCCCCTCCCGGGACTAGCGGGAGGAAAGCAGTACTTC
.	.	TRBV28	13	TRBJ1-5	CASSLGRGQPQHF	TGTGCCAGCAGTTTGGGGAGGGGTCAGCCCCAGCATTTT
.	.	TRBV18	15	TRBJ1-1	CASSPRQEKNTEAFF	TGTGCCAGCTCACCGCGACAGGAGAAGAACACTGAAGCTTTCTTT